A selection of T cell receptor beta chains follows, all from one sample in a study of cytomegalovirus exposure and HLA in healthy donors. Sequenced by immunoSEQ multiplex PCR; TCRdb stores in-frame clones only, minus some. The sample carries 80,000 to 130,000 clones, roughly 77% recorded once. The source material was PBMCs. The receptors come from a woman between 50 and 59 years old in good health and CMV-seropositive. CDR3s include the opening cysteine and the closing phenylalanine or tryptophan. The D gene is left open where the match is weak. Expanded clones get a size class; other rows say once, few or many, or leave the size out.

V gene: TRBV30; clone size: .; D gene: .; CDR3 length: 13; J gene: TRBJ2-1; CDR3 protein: CAWSARSGHEQFF; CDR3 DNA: TGTGCCTGGAGTGCCCGGAGCGGGCATGAGCAGTTCTTC
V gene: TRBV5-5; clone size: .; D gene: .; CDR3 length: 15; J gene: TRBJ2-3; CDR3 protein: CASSVGLGSTDTQYF; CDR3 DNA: TGTGCCAGCAGCGTTGGACTCGGGAGCACAGATACGCAGTATTTT
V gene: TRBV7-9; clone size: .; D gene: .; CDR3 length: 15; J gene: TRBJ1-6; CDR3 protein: CASSPGQIYNSPLHF; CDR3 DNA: TGTGCCAGCAGTCCCGGACAGATCTATAATTCACCCCTCCACTTT
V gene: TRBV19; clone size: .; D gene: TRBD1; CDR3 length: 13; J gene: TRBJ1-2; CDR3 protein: CASTYRDSYGYTF; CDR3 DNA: TGTGCCAGTACTTACCGGGACAGCTATGGCTACACCTTC
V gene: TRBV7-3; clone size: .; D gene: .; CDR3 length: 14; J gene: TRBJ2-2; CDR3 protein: CASSLSGNTGELFF; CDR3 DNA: TGTGCCAGCAGCTTGAGCGGTAACACCGGGGAGCTGTTTTTT
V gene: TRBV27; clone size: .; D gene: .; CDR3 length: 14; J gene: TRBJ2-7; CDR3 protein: CASSLAAGGYEQYF; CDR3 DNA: TGTGCCAGCAGTTTGGCGGCCGGAGGCTACGAGCAGTACTTC
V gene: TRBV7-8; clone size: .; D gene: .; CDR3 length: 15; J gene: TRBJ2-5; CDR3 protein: CASSLGAGGTETQYF; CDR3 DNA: TGTGCCAGCAGCTTAGGGGCCGGAGGCACGGAGACCCAGTACTTC
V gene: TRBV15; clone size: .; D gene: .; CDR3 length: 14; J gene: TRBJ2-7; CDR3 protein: CATSSYISSYEQYF; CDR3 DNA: TGTGCCACCAGCAGTTACATCAGCTCCTACGAGCAGTACTTC
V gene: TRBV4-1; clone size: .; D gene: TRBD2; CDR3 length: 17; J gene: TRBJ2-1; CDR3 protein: CASSQGRILAGYNEQFF; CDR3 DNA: TGCGCCAGCAGCCAAGGTAGGATACTAGCGGGCTACAATGAGCAGTTCTTC
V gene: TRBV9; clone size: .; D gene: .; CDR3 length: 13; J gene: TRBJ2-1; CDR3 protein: CASSLSGVNEQFF; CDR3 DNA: TGTGCCAGCAGCCTAAGCGGCGTCAATGAGCAGTTCTTC
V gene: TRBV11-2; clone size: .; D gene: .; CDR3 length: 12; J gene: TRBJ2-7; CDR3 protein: CASSRAGHEQYF; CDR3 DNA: TGTGCCAGCAGCCGGGCGGGCCACGAGCAGTACTTC
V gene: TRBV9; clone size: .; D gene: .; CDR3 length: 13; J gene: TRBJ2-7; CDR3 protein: CASSRGLTYEQYF; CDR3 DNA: TGTGCCAGCAGCCGTGGACTTACCTACGAGCAGTACTTC
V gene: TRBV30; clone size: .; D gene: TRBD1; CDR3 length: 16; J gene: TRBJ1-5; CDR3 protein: CAWSVMGQGPNQPQHF; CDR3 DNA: TGTGCCTGGAGTGTAATGGGACAGGGGCCGAATCAGCCCCAGCATTTT
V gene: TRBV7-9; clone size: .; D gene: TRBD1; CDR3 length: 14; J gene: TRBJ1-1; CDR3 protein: CASSWTGGGTEAFF; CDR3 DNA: TGTGCCAGCAGCTGGACAGGGGGTGGTACTGAAGCTTTCTTT
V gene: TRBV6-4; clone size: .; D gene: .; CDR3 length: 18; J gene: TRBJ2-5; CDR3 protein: CASIKPPHKGVSQETQYF; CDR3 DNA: TGTGCCAGCATCAAACCCCCCCACAAAGGGGTTTCGCAAGAGACCCAGTACTTC
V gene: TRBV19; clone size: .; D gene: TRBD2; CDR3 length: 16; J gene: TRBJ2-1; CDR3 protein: CASSISGLAKYNEQFF; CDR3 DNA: TGTGCCAGTAGTATATCGGGACTAGCGAAATACAATGAGCAGTTCTTC
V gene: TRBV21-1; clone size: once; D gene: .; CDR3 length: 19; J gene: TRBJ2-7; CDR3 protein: CASSTQYFLGQGFSYEQYF; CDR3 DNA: TGTGCCAGCAGCACACAATACTTCCTGGGACAGGGATTCTCCTACGAGCAGTACTTC
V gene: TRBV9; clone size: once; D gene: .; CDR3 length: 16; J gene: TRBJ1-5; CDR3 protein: CASLPAPSPRGQPQHF; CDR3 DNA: TGTGCCAGCCTCCCCGCCCCATCCCCCAGAGGCCAGCCCCAGCATTTT
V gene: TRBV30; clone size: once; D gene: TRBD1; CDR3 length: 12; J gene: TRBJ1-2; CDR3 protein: CAWSPTGDGYTF; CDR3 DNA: TGTGCCTGGAGTCCGACAGGGGATGGCTACACCTTC
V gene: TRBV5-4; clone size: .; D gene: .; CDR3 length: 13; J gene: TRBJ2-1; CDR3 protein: CASSLRGNNEQFF; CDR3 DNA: TGTGCCAGCAGCTTAAGGGGGAACAATGAGCAGTTCTTC
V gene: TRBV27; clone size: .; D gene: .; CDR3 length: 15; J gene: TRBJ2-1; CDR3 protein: CASWERGNSYNEQFF; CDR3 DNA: TGTGCCAGTTGGGAAAGGGGCAACTCCTACAATGAGCAGTTCTTC
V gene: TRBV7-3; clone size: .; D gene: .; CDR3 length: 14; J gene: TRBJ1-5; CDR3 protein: CASSFHRDQQPQHF; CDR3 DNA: TGTGCCAGCAGCTTTCACAGGGACCAACAGCCCCAGCATTTT
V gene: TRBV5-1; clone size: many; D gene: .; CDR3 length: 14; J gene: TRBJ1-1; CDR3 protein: CASSFRGLDTEAFF; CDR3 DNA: TGCGCCAGCAGCTTCCGGGGGTTGGACACTGAAGCTTTCTTT
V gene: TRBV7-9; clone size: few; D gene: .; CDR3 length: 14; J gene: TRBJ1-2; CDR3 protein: CASSLGALGQGYTF; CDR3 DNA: TGTGCCAGCAGCTTAGGGGCGCTGGGCCAAGGCTACACCTTC
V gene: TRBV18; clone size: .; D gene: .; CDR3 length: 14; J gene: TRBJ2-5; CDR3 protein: CASSPGKSGETQYF; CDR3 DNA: TGTGCCAGCTCACCAGGAAAGTCGGGAGAGACCCAGTACTTC
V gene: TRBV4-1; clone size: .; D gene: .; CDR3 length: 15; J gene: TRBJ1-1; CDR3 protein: CASSQFTGMNTEAFF; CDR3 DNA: TGCGCCAGCAGCCAGTTTACAGGGATGAACACTGAAGCTTTCTTT
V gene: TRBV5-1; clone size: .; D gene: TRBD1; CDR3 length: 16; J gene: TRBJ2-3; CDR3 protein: CASSLARTGYRDTQYF; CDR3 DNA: TGCGCCAGCAGCTTGGCCCGGACAGGGTATCGAGATACGCAGTATTTT
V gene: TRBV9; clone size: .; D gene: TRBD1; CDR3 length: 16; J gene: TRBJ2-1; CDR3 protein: CASSSLGQGIYNEQFF; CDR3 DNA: TGTGCCAGCAGCTCCCTTGGACAGGGGATCTACAATGAGCAGTTCTTC
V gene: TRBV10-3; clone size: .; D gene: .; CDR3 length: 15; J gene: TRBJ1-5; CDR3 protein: CAISESVTRNQPQHF; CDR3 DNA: TGTGCCATCAGTGAGTCTGTGACAAGAAATCAGCCCCAGCATTTT